A selection of T cell receptor beta chains follows, all from one sample in a study of blood T cell repertoires in COVID-19. Libraries were prepared by immunoSEQ multiplex PCR; TCRdb keeps only in-frame clonotypes and omits some of them. The table has some 200,000 clones, 75% to 85% seen once. Sequencing was done on a sample of peripheral blood. Receptors originate from a woman aged 25 to 45 with COVID-19, enrolled during active disease. The conserved cysteine and the conserved F or W are not part of the CDR3 here. D genes are given only for firm matches.

cdr3_aa | v_call | d_call | j_call
ASSLLGQDNSPLH | TRBV14 | TRBD1 | TRBJ1-6
ASSARDRAFEAF | TRBV28 | TRBD1 | TRBJ1-1
ASSLGDRGWRTEAF | TRBV5-4 | TRBD1 | TRBJ1-1
ASSPQGSEQF | TRBV2 | - | TRBJ2-1
ASSQSGLAEYNEQF | TRBV4-2 | TRBD2 | TRBJ2-1
ASKESTSGSEAF | TRBV6-4 | - | TRBJ1-1
ASSPGTGVGYEQY | TRBV19 | TRBD1 | TRBJ2-7
ACHGDSYGYT | TRBV19 | TRBD1 | TRBJ1-2
ASSLGGDRKDSPLH | TRBV7-9 | TRBD1 | TRBJ1-6
ASTFISPLH | TRBV14 | - | TRBJ1-6
ASSLLAGGWETQY | TRBV11-1 | TRBD2 | TRBJ2-5
ASSGGTGDIRRDEQF | TRBV2 | TRBD1 | TRBJ2-1
ASSFGYRGLFGANVLT | TRBV5-6 | TRBD1 | TRBJ2-6
ASSFPAGGPVTDTQY | TRBV5-4 | TRBD2 | TRBJ2-3
ASSLDRNIQY | TRBV7-2 | - | TRBJ2-4
ASSPATLLYEQY | TRBV6-5 | - | TRBJ2-7
ASSQVGDPVYEQY | TRBV3-1/TRBV3-2 | - | TRBJ2-7
ASSLERVSNSPLH | TRBV7-8 | - | TRBJ1-6
ASSSTDRVGNSPLH | TRBV7-9 | TRBD1 | TRBJ1-6
ASSPYTGTGGETQY | TRBV28 | TRBD1 | TRBJ2-5
ASSLGTGRQEKLF | TRBV5-1 | TRBD1 | TRBJ1-4
ASSRDPKGVGELF | TRBV4-3 | - | TRBJ2-2